The 26 T cell receptor beta chains in this list originate from one sample, sequenced in a study of cytomegalovirus exposure and HLA in healthy donors. Both 60 Vbeta primers and 13 Jbeta primers went into the PCR. Sequencing was performed with immunoSEQ multiplex PCR; in TCRdb, only in-frame clones are kept and a portion is missing. The table includes 60,000 to 70,000 clones, around four fifths detected once. Specimen: PBMCs. Receptors originate from a male donor in good health and CMV-seropositive.

This clone was seen once. The CDR3 bases are TGTGCCAGCAGCTTAGTCCTCTCGACAGCTAGCACAGATACGCAGTATTTT. Translating gives CASSLVLSTASTDTQYF. The chain links TRBV7-9 to TRBJ2-3, with TRBD1 as a possible D gene (5 bases). This CDR3 is 17 amino acids long. V lost 1 base, J lost 0 bases, and 14 bases lay in between. The V gene's germline CDR1 is SEHNR and CDR2 FQNEAQ (reference sequence).

The rearrangement links TRBV5-1 to TRBJ2-7; D may be TRBD1 (5 bases). Trimming took off 4 bases at V and 2 bases at J, with 16 bases between the two ends. This CDR3 has 15 residues. In germline, CDR1 is SGHRS, CDR2 YFSETQ. DNA for the CDR3: TGCGCCAGCAGCGGCGGACACGAACGGCCCTACGAGCAGTACTTC. This codes for CASSGGHERPYEQYF.

This chain connects TRBV10-3 to TRBJ2-1, with 8 bases lining up with TRBD2. The CDR3 is 16 amino acids. Germline V gene sequence: CDR1 ENHRY, CDR2 SYGVKD. V shed 9 bases and J 6 bases; nucleotides not matched to a gene: 16. DNA of the CDR3: TGTGCCATTAACCCAGGGCGGGGGGCAGAGCCCAATGAGCAGTTCTTC. This encodes CAINPGRGAEPNEQFF.

The V gene is TRBV30, the J gene TRBJ2-2; 9 nucleotides line up with TRBD1. The CDR3 sequence is 17 residues long. V lost 2 bases and J lost 3; bases outside the gene matches: 10. Per the germline V gene, CDR1 is GTSNPN and CDR2 is SVGIG (reference sequence). CDR3 region: CAWSKPGQGGYTGELFF. In nucleotides, the CDR3 is TGTGCCTGGAGTAAACCGGGACAGGGAGGGTACACCGGGGAGCTGTTTTTT.

The V call is TRBV5-1, the J call TRBJ2-5; D is unresolved. There are 11 residues in the CDR3. V dropped 3 bases and J dropped 2 bases, with 2 bases sitting between them. The germline gives CDR1 SGHRS, CDR2 YFSETQ. This chain's CDR3 is CASSSQETQYF. The CDR3 region has the DNA TGCGCCAGCAGCTCTCAAGAGACCCAGTACTTC.

This clone was seen a handful of times. J is TRBJ1-5 and V is TRBV6-1; 8 nucleotides agree with TRBD1. V was pared by 9 bases and J by 5 bases, with 6 bases of the junction left unmatched. This CDR3 is built from 13 residues. CDR1 and CDR2 (germline): MNHNS, SASEGT. CDR3 amino acids: CASQGAVDQPQHF. CDR3 coding DNA: TGTGCCAGTCAGGGGGCGGTAGATCAGCCCCAGCATTTT.

The sample holds a few counts of this clone. The rearrangement joins TRBV4-3 to TRBJ1-5, with TRBD1 matching 7 bases. The V and J ends lost 4 bases and 7 bases, in that order; junction bases with no gene match: 4. Germline-derived CDR1 and CDR2 are LGHNA and YSLEER. There are 13 residues in the CDR3. The CDR3, as DNA: TGCGCCAGCAGCCTCCAACAGGGGCAGCCCCAGCATTTT. This encodes CASSLQQGQPQHF.

The chain employs TRBV15 and TRBJ2-7; 8 nucleotides align to TRBD1. V lost 0 bases and J lost 5; bases outside the gene matches: 3. The CDR3 length is 14 residues. The germline CDR1 and CDR2 sequences are LNHNV and YYDKDF (reference sequence). The DNA of the CDR3 is TGTGCCACCAGCAGAGATAGGGGACAGGACGAGCAGTACTTC. This codes for CATSRDRGQDEQYF.

The CDR3 region is CASSLNRHSYGYTF. The CDR3 DNA sequence: TGCGCCAGCAGCTTGAACAGGCATAGCTATGGCTACACCTTC. The V call is TRBV5-1, the J call TRBJ1-2; D perhaps matches TRBD1 (5 bases). Germline V gene data show CDR1 as SGHRS and CDR2 as YFSETQ. The CDR3 has 14 amino acids. Trimming pared 1 base from V and 4 bases from J, leaving 11 bases between.

The J gene is TRBJ2-1, the V gene TRBV21-1; the table calls TRBD1, which could not be checked here. TRBV21-1 is annotated as a pseudogene. The CDR3 is made up of 15 amino acids. This chain's CDR3 is CASSKGTGTYNEQFF. In DNA, the CDR3 is TGTGCCAGCAGCAAGGGGACAGGGACTTACAATGAGCAGTTCTTC.

About this clone: This CDR3 is also generated by other DNA sequences in the sample. The J gene is TRBJ1-2, the V gene TRBV11-2; 7 positions agree with TRBD1. The junction had 6 bases not matched to a gene; V was cut back by 4 bases and J by 4 bases. The CDR3 is 14 residues long. In germline, CDR1 is SGHAT, CDR2 FQNNGV. This CDR3 reads CASSSPPGGYGYTF. Here the CDR3 DNA reads TGTGCCAGCAGCTCGCCCCCAGGGGGCTATGGCTACACCTTC.

The rearrangement joins TRBV5-8 to TRBJ1-6, with 7 bases matching TRBD1. V was pared by 2 bases and J by 10 bases, with 6 bases of the junction left unmatched. The CDR3 consists of 14 residues. The germline V gene encodes CDR1 SGHTS and CDR2 YDEGEE. CDR3 sequence reads: CASSLQGHESPLHF. CDR3 nucleotide sequence: TGTGCCAGCAGCTTACAGGGGCACGAATCACCCCTCCACTTT.

This clone was seen only a few times. The chain combines TRBV28 with TRBJ1-6, with D unclear. The germline V gene has CDR1 MDHEN and CDR2 SYDVKM. V lost 6 bases, J lost 7 bases, and 19 bases lay in between. This CDR3 has 16 amino acids. CDR3 nucleotides: TGTGCCAGCAGCTTTCAGCTTCACAGACCGAATTCACCCCTCCACTTT. Protein: CASSFQLHRPNSPLHF.

The chain carries TRBV7-2 and TRBJ2-7; 7 bases align to TRBD1. V dropped 2 bases and J dropped 4; count of bases not matched to a gene: 2. This CDR3 spans 13 amino acids. Per germline, CDR1 SGHTA and CDR2 FQGNSA. This CDR3 is CASSLQGVYEQYF. Here the CDR3 DNA reads TGTGCCAGCAGCTTACAGGGGGTATACGAGCAGTACTTC.

The chain has TRBV7-8 and TRBJ1-2; D perhaps matches TRBD1 (5 bases). With 3 bases removed from V and 0 bases from J, the gap between germline ends came to 8 bases. This CDR3 is 14 amino acids long. Germline V gives CDR1 SGHVS, CDR2 FQNEAQ. DNA of the CDR3: TGTGCCAGCAGCTTTACAGGAGCTAACTATGGCTACACCTTC. Protein: CASSFTGANYGYTF.

The chain combines TRBV18 with TRBJ2-3, with a possible D match to TRBD2 (5 bases). This CDR3 is 17 amino acids long. Trimming left V 3 bases short and J 0 bases short, with 16 bases between. From germline, CDR1 is KGHSH and CDR2 LQKENI. CDR3 residues: CASSPRVSGTSTDTQYF. The CDR3, as DNA: TGTGCCAGCTCACCGCGTGTGAGCGGAACTAGCACAGATACGCAGTATTTT.

The rearrangement links TRBV27 to TRBJ1-2; 7 bases agree with TRBD1. Germline trimming cut 4 bases from V and 5 bases from J; bases unmatched to any gene: 7. This CDR3 is built from 14 residues. Germline CDR1 is MNHEY and CDR2 is SMNVEV (reference sequence). CDR3 in amino acids: CASSSTGAYYGYTF. The DNA of the CDR3 is TGTGCCAGCAGTTCAACAGGGGCTTATTATGGCTACACCTTC.

The chain couples TRBV27 to TRBJ2-5; 14 bases map to TRBD2. The CDR3 loop spans 20 amino acids. Germline trimming cut 8 bases from V and 2 bases from J; bases unmatched to any gene: 19. Germline V gives CDR1 MNHEY, CDR2 SMNVEV (reference sequence). CDR3 in DNA: TGTGCCAGCCGCGCCTACTTGGTCCCAGGACTAGCGGGGGGACAAGAGACCCAGTACTTC. Protein sequence: CASRAYLVPGLAGGQETQYF.

The V and J genes are TRBV4-3 and TRBJ1-2; D is perhaps TRBD1 (5 bases). The V gene lost 0 bases and the J gene lost 0 bases, with 8 bases spanning the gap. This CDR3 spans 15 amino acids. Per the germline V gene, CDR1 is LGHNA and CDR2 is YSLEER. This CDR3 reads CASSQEGPANYGYTF. The CDR3 nucleotides are TGCGCCAGCAGCCAAGAGGGGCCAGCTAACTATGGCTACACCTTC.

V gene TRBV4-1 combines with J gene TRBJ2-7, with 9 positions matching TRBD1. Looked up from germline, CDR1 is MGHRA and CDR2 is YSYEKL. CDR3 length equals 15 residues. The V and J ends lost 4 bases and 6 bases, in that order; junction bases with no gene match: 10. The CDR3 DNA reads as TGCGCCAGCAGCCCCTGGACAGGGGCTCGGAGCGAGCAGTACTTC. Residues: CASSPWTGARSEQYF.

The chain recombines TRBV28 with TRBJ1-2, with 9 bases identical to TRBD1. With V trimmed by 5 bases and J by 2 bases, 6 bases remained unmatched. Germline CDR1 MDHEN, CDR2 SYDVKM. The length of the CDR3 is 15 residues. CDR3 bases: TGTGCCAGCAGTCCCTGGGACAGGGTGAACTATGGCTACACCTTC. Its protein is CASSPWDRVNYGYTF.

J is TRBJ2-1 and V is TRBV5-4; the D gene is possibly TRBD1 (6 bases). CDR1 and CDR2 from the germline V gene are SGHNT and YYREEE (reference sequence). The CDR3 spans 11 residues. The germline V and J ends were trimmed by 4 bases and 9 bases, with 8 bases remaining between them. The CDR3 reads CASSGTREQFF. The DNA for the CDR3 is TGTGCCAGCAGCGGGACACGTGAGCAGTTCTTC.

The rearrangement uses TRBV15 and TRBJ2-7; 9 bases agree with TRBD2. The CDR3 contains 15 residues. Germline V gene data show CDR1 as LNHNV and CDR2 as YYDKDF (reference sequence). J lost 6 bases, V lost 1 base, and 7 bases had no gene match. The CDR3: CATSRGLAGPPEQYF. Here the CDR3 DNA reads TGTGCCACCAGCAGAGGCCTAGCGGGGCCCCCCGAGCAGTACTTC.

V and J are TRBV9 and TRBJ1-2; 7 bases line up with TRBD1. The germline gives CDR1 SGDLS, CDR2 YYNGEE. With V trimmed by 4 bases and J by 1 base, 4 bases remained unmatched. There are 14 residues in the CDR3. CDR3 sequence reads: CASSPGTDNYGYTF. The CDR3 nucleotides read TGTGCCAGCAGCCCCGGGACAGATAACTATGGCTACACCTTC.

The chain links TRBV25-1 to TRBJ1-1, with 7 bases matching TRBD1. The J segment lost 4 bases and the V segment lost 3 bases, leaving 5 bases of the junction unmatched. CDR1 is MGHDK and CDR2 is SYGVNS in the germline V gene. This CDR3 is 14 amino acids long. CDR3 protein: CASSDLGTATEAFF. In DNA, the CDR3 is TGTGCCAGCAGTGATCTTGGGACAGCCACTGAAGCTTTCTTT. Full variable domain (remainder filled in from reference TRBV25-1 and TRBJ1-1): EADIYQTPRYLVIGTGKKITLECSQTMGHDKMYWYQQDPGMELHLIHYSYGVNSTEKGDLSSESTVSRIRTEHFPLTLESARPSHTSQYLCASSDLGTATEAFFGQGTRLTVV.

J is TRBJ1-3 and V is TRBV27; weak D call: TRBD1 (6 bases). Trimming shortened V by 6 bases and J by 4 bases, and 16 bases separated the two germline ends. The CDR3 has 15 residues. The germline CDR1 and CDR2 sequences are MNHEY and SMNVEV (reference sequence). This CDR3 is CASSLTGSEGNTIYF. The CDR3 coding sequence is TGTGCCAGCAGCCTAACAGGGAGCGAAGGAAACACCATATATTTT.